These T cell receptor beta chains were read from a single sample in a study of blood T cell repertoires in COVID-19. This table comes from immunoSEQ multiplex PCR, and its TCRdb copy is limited to in-frame clones, with some not included. The sample carries about 140,000 clones, 84% recorded once. The sample was peripheral blood. These TCRs come from a human donor in a cohort sampled during active COVID-19. Both conserved end residues are part of each CDR3. A D gene is named only where the DNA matches it firmly. Only part of the rows carry a size: once, few, many, or a class if the clone is expanded.

TGTGCCAGCAGCTTATATCAGGGGAGTACTGAAGCTTTCTTT CASSLYQGSTEAFF TRBJ1-1 . TRBV7-8 .
TGTGCCAGCAGCTTAGAGGGGACAGGGCTTTCCTACGAGCAGTACTTC CASSLEGTGLSYEQYF TRBJ2-7 few TRBV11-2 TRBD1
TGTGCCAGCAACAAAGTGGGGGGACAGGGTAATGAAAAACTGTTTTTT CASNKVGGQGNEKLFF TRBJ1-4 . TRBV7-8 TRBD1
TGTGCCAGTAGAAATACAGGGGGCTACGAGCAGTACTTC CASRNTGGYEQYF TRBJ2-7 . TRBV19 TRBD1
TGTGCCAGTAGCTACCGGGAAGCCAATTCACCCCTCCACTTT CASSYREANSPLHF TRBJ1-6 once TRBV19 .
TGCGCCAGCAACCCTTCGGGGACTAGCGGATACAATGAGCAGTTCTTC CASNPSGTSGYNEQFF TRBJ2-1 . TRBV5-1 TRBD2
TGTGCCAGCAGTCGCCTCCGGGACTCGCCCTTTGGGGAGCAGTTCTTC CASSRLRDSPFGEQFF TRBJ2-1 . TRBV6-2/TRBV6-3 .
TGTGCCAGCAGCCAAGTGGGGGACAGTCCCCAGCATTTT CASSQVGDSPQHF TRBJ1-5 . TRBV14 TRBD1
TGTGCCAGCACCGACTACGTAGATACGCAGTATTTT CASTDYVDTQYF TRBJ2-3 . TRBV3-1/TRBV3-2 .
TGTGCCAGCAGCCAAGCAATAGCGAACACTGAAGCTTTCTTT CASSQAIANTEAFF TRBJ1-1 . TRBV3-1/TRBV3-2 .